What follows describes a single TCR beta chain. This entry is derived from a study of T cells in Graves' hyperthyroidism and ophthalmopathy. Patients were excluded because of uncontrolled infection, other autoimmune disease, pregnancy or lactation. Diagnostic assessment was based on clinical symptoms, serum thyroxine and TRAb, thyroid ultrasound and orbital computed tomography. The source material, RNA transcripts, was used to amplify TCR beta CDR3 regions. HTBI primers were employed in a first-round RT-PCR of the TCR CDR3. TCRdb re-called the multiplex PCR reads with MiXCR, one entry per CDR3 protein. Altogether about 640,000 distinct CDR3 sequences are present, less than 25% being singletons, with the ten largest covering around a third. Germline V CDR1 and CDR2: SGDLS, YYNGEE. V lost 2 bases and J 4 bases, leaving 7 bases between the germline ends. The CDR3 extends over 13 amino acids.

The receptor was isolated from a man under 40 with Graves' ophthalmopathy. V usage is TRBV9 and J usage is TRBJ2-1; unclear D gene. Specimen: blood. In nucleotides, the CDR3 is TGTGCCAGCAGCGTTGACGATTACAATGAGCAGTTCTTC. This gives the protein CASSVDDYNEQFF.